This T cell receptor beta chain originates from a study of stem cell transplantation in POMP-related autoinflammatory disease. V trimming: 3 bases; J trimming: 5 bases; junction bases outside the gene matches: 3. The CDR3 runs 14 residues. Per germline, CDR1 SGHTA and CDR2 FQGNSA. Sequencing was performed with immunoSEQ multiplex PCR; in TCRdb, only in-frame clones are kept and a portion is missing. Here the sample spans some 70,000 clones, around 90% being singletons. The sample here was CD4+ T cells from PBMCs, taken after stem cell transplantation. The TCR originated in a human patient with POMP-related autoinflammation and immune dysregulation (PRAID). Some T cells may be transferred from the graft donor. The chain employs TRBV7-2 and TRBJ2-1, with 8 bases that match TRBD2. The CDR3 DNA sequence: TGTGCCAGCAGCTTCACTAGCGGACACAATGAGCAGTTCTTC. Translated: CASSFTSGHNEQFF.